Below, 9 T cell receptor beta chains from the same sample are listed, as sequenced in a study of cytomegalovirus exposure and HLA in healthy donors. This PCR relied on a set of 60 Vbeta primers and 13 Jbeta primers. Some clones are missing from TCRdb's copy, which holds only in-frame ones; the method was immunoSEQ multiplex PCR. Of nearly 110,000 clones listed, 71% are singletons. Sequencing used PBMCs. These receptors came from a female donor in good health and CMV-seronegative.

This clone was recorded a few times. The chain joins TRBV6-1 to TRBJ2-7, with 8 bases that match TRBD1. The ends lost 4 bases at V and 2 bases at J; junction bases unmatched: 10. There are 16 residues in the CDR3. CDR1 and CDR2 from the germline V gene are MNHNS and SASEGT. The CDR3 loop reads CASSALQGEAAYEQYF. The CDR3, as DNA: TGTGCCAGCAGTGCCCTACAGGGGGAAGCCGCCTACGAGCAGTACTTC.

The genes are TRBV7-3 and TRBJ2-2; 8 bases are a match to TRBD2. CDR1 is SGHTA, CDR2 FQGTGA, per germline. The J segment lost 2 bases and the V segment lost 4 bases, leaving 6 bases of the junction unmatched. The CDR3 contains 16 residues. The DNA of the CDR3 is TGTGCCAGCAGCTCACGGGGGGGATCAAACACCGGGGAGCTGTTTTTT. Translated, it gives CASSSRGGSNTGELFF.

A word on this clone: Other DNA variants within this sample encode the same CDR3. The chain carries TRBV20-1 and TRBJ2-5; no clear D. Germline-derived CDR1 and CDR2 are DFQATT and SNEGSKA (reference sequence). The CDR3 spans 11 residues. Deletions cut 5 bases from V and 2 bases from J, with 6 bases between. The CDR3 region is CSAPLQETQYF. In nucleotides, the CDR3 is TGCAGTGCTCCTCTTCAAGAGACCCAGTACTTC.

The chain carries TRBV4-3 and TRBJ1-4, with D hard to call. Per the germline V gene, CDR1 is LGHNA and CDR2 is YSLEER. Trimming left V 0 bases short and J 10 bases short, with 9 bases between. The CDR3 runs to 13 residues. CDR3 sequence reads: CASSQEPGLKLFF. In DNA, the CDR3 is TGCGCCAGCAGCCAAGAGCCAGGATTAAAACTGTTTTTT.

The V call is TRBV30, the J call TRBJ2-1; the D gene is possibly TRBD2 (5 bases). The V gene lost 2 bases and the J gene lost 6 bases, with 17 bases spanning the gap. The CDR3 extends over 15 amino acids. Per germline, CDR1 GTSNPN and CDR2 SVGIG (reference sequence). The CDR3: CAWSRILGLGNEQFF. The DNA of the CDR3 is TGTGCCTGGAGTCGTATACTAGGGCTGGGCAATGAGCAGTTCTTC.

The chain employs TRBV28 and TRBJ2-5, with D possibly TRBD2 on 7 matching bases. Germline lookup yields CDR1 MDHEN and CDR2 SYDVKM. V was trimmed by 2 bases and J by 3 bases, leaving 10 bases between them. The CDR3 extends over 14 amino acids. In DNA, the CDR3 is TGTGCCAGCAGTTTAGGGGGGGCCGAAGAGACCCAGTACTTC. This encodes CASSLGGAEETQYF. The full variable domain, rest sourced from reference TRBV28 and TRBJ2-5, is DVKVTQSSRYLVKRTGEKVFLECVQDMDHENMFWYRQDPGLGLRLIYFSYDVKMKEKGDIPEGYSVSREKKERFSLILESASTNQTSMYLCASSLGGAEETQYFGPGTRLLVL.

This clone is a singleton in its sample. The rearrangement uses TRBV2 and TRBJ2-1, with 7 nucleotides matching TRBD1. The CDR3 spans 14 residues. The junction had 7 bases not matched to a gene; V was cut back by 8 bases and J by 3 bases. Per germline, CDR1 SNHLY and CDR2 FYNNEI. DNA of the CDR3: TGTGCCAGCCACGACAGGGTTGGCTACAATGAGCAGTTCTTC. Its translation: CASHDRVGYNEQFF.

The chain carries TRBV7-8 and TRBJ1-1, with D possibly being TRBD1 (6 bases). The CDR3 runs to 15 residues. V was trimmed by 5 bases and J by 3 bases, leaving 16 bases between them. Germline V gene sequence: CDR1 SGHVS, CDR2 FQNEAQ. The CDR3 nucleotides are TGTGCCAGCAGCGACCAAGGACAGCAGTACACTGAAGCTTTCTTT. It specifies CASSDQGQQYTEAFF.

The chain combines TRBV19 with TRBJ2-1; 7 nucleotides agree with TRBD2. Looked up from germline, CDR1 is LNHDA and CDR2 is SQIVND (reference sequence). Trimming at V came to 5 bases and at J to 0 bases, leaving 7 bases not matched to a gene. The CDR3 covers 16 residues. CDR3 residues: CASSLHGGSSYNEQFF. The DNA for the CDR3 is TGTGCCAGTAGTCTCCACGGCGGGAGCTCCTACAATGAGCAGTTCTTC.